The clone carrying this T cell receptor (beta chain) was observed many times. The sample belongs to a study of T-cell reconstitution after alpha-beta-depleted transplantation in children. Unique molecular identifiers were built into the TCRbeta library. MiXCR, applied by TCRdb to the PCR reads, yields one record per CDR3 protein. The sample lists 640,000 or so distinct CDR3 sequences; around 16% were seen once. V lost 4 bases and J lost 2, with 14 bases in between. The CDR3 has 15 residues. Sequenced here: PBMCs from the stem cell graft donor, sampled from the stem cell graft. The chain recombines TRBV12-3 or TRBV12-4 with TRBJ1-2; a possible D gene is TRBD1 (5 bases). This clonotype was obtained from a human donor who donated a stem cell graft to a child with acute myeloid leukemia. In DNA, the CDR3 is TGTGCCAGCAGTTCGCCAGGGCGATTGAACTATGGCTACACCTTC. Residues: CASSSPGRLNYGYTF.